Listed below are T cell receptor beta chains from one sample, sequenced in a study of blood T cells in healthy people across ages. TCRdb ran MiXCR on the 5' RACE reads and lists one entry per CDR3 protein. The sample has some 860,000 distinct CDR3 sequences, more than 55% seen once. Sequencing was done on a sample of blood. The receptors shown here come from a man aged 35-49 years in good health. Both conserved end residues are part of each CDR3. Fields, in order: D gene, V gene, CDR3 length, clone size, J gene, CDR3 protein, CDR3 DNA. D genes are given only for firm matches. The size entry is marked missing in some rows and otherwise reads once, few, many or a size class.

NA	TRBV5-1	14	NA	TRBJ2-5	CASSANWGDREQYF	TGCGCCAGCAGCGCCAATTGGGGGGACCGTGAGCAGTACTTC
NA	TRBV29-1	15	NA	TRBJ2-7	CSLKKLQESSYEQYF	TGCAGCCTTAAAAAACTACAGGAAAGCTCCTACGAGCAGTACTTC
TRBD2	TRBV24-1	16	NA	TRBJ2-4	CATSRGPTSGKNIQYF	TGTGCCACCAGCCGGGGCCCGACTAGCGGGAAAAACATTCAGTACTTC
NA	TRBV6-2/TRBV6-3	13	NA	TRBJ1-2	CAVTTRMSYGYTF	TGTGCGGTTACGACCAGAATGTCCTATGGCTACACCTTC
NA	TRBV20-1	15	NA	TRBJ2-7	CSARDEGWATYEQYF	TGCAGTGCTAGAGATGAGGGTTGGGCCACCTACGAGCAGTACTTC
NA	TRBV28	12	NA	TRBJ1-1	CASAVSSYDAFF	TGTGCCAGCGCCGTGTCGTCCTATGACGCTTTCTTT
NA	TRBV12-3/TRBV12-4	12	NA	TRBJ1-6	CASGGLQSPLHF	TGTGCCAGTGGGGGGCTACAATCACCCCTCCACTTT
TRBD2	TRBV2	15	once	TRBJ2-5	CASKEGGGVLETQYF	TGTGCCAGCAAGGAGGGCGGGGGGGTCCTGGAGACCCAGTACTTC
NA	TRBV2	15	NA	TRBJ1-2	CASSGRSGSIGGYTF	TGTGCCAGCAGTGGGAGGTCTGGGAGTATTGGTGGCTACACCTTC
NA	TRBV9	15	NA	TRBJ2-7	CASSGAEGQTYEQYF	TGTGCCAGCAGCGGTGCCGAGGGACAAACCTACGAGCAGTACTTC
NA	TRBV27	14	few	TRBJ2-5	CASSTLDGKETQYF	TGTGCCAGCAGTACCCTAGACGGGAAAGAGACCCAGTACTTC
TRBD2	TRBV20-1	13	NA	TRBJ2-3	CSAASGSTDTQYF	TGCAGTGCGGCTAGCGGCAGCACAGATACGCAGTATTTT
NA	TRBV3-1	14	NA	TRBJ1-5	CASSQARSNQPQHF	TGTGCCAGCAGCCAAGCGAGGAGCAATCAGCCCCAGCATTTT
TRBD1	TRBV27	15	few	TRBJ1-2	CANSDRGSDGYGYTF	TGTGCCAACTCGGACAGGGGTTCAGATGGCTATGGCTACACCTTC
TRBD1	TRBV28	14	NA	TRBJ1-2	CASSLYGRGDGYTF	TGTGCCAGCAGTTTATACGGCAGGGGGGATGGCTACACCTTC
NA	TRBV7-6	15	NA	TRBJ2-3	CASSLDRPSADTQYF	TGTGCCAGCAGCCTCGACAGGCCGAGCGCAGATACGCAGTATTTT
TRBD1	TRBV20-1	15	NA	TRBJ1-4	CSASHRGWANEKLFF	TGCAGTGCTAGCCACAGGGGTTGGGCTAATGAAAAACTGTTTTTT
NA	TRBV20-1	13	many	TRBJ1-1	CSASKSLNTEAFF	TGCAGTGCTAGTAAGTCGTTGAACACTGAAGCTTTCTTT
NA	TRBV28	12	few	TRBJ2-3	CASRSTTDTQYF	TGTGCCAGCAGATCAACAACAGATACGCAGTATTTT
NA	TRBV12-3/TRBV12-4	14	NA	TRBJ1-1	CASSFGRMNTEAFF	TGTGCCAGCAGTTTTGGACGCATGAACACTGAAGCTTTCTTT
NA	TRBV4-2	16	NA	TRBJ1-4	CASSQPDERTNEKLFF	TGTGCCAGCAGCCAACCAGATGAGCGGACTAATGAAAAACTGTTTTTT
TRBD2	TRBV7-2	14	few	TRBJ2-3	CASSLVREASTQYF	TGTGCCAGCAGCTTAGTACGGGAGGCCTCTACGCAGTATTTT
NA	TRBV25-1	13	NA	TRBJ1-2	CASSASRGHGYTF	TGTGCCAGCAGTGCATCCAGGGGCCATGGCTACACCTTC
TRBD1	TRBV5-1	15	NA	TRBJ1-4	CASSLRGQENEKLFF	TGCGCCAGCAGCTTGAGGGGACAGGAGAATGAAAAACTGTTTTTT
TRBD2	TRBV11-2	17	NA	TRBJ2-1	CASSPQRLAGAVNEQFF	TGTGCCAGCAGCCCCCAACGACTAGCGGGAGCCGTTAATGAGCAGTTCTTC